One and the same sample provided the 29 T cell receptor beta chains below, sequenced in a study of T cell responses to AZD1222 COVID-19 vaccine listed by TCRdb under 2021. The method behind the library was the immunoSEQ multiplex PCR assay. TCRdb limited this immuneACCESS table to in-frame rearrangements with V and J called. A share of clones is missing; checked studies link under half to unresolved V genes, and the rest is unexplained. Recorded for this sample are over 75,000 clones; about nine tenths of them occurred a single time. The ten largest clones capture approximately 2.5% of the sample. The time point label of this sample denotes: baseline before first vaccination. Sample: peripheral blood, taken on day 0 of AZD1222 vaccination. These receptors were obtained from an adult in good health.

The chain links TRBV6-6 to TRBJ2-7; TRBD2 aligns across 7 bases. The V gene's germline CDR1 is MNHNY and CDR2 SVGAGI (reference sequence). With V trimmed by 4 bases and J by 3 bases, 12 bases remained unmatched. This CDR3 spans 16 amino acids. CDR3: CASSFESGGSIYEQYF. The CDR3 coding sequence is TGTGCCAGCAGTTTCGAGTCCGGCGGGAGCATCTACGAGCAGTACTTC.

The CDR3 region is CASSVLAGAADTQYF. CDR3 in DNA: TGTGCCAGCAGCGTACTAGCGGGGGCGGCAGATACGCAGTATTTT. The J gene is TRBJ2-3, the V gene TRBV7-8; 11 positions agree with TRBD2. Looked up from germline, CDR1 is SGHVS and CDR2 is FQNEAQ. There are 15 residues in the CDR3. The ends lost 5 bases at V and 4 bases at J; junction bases unmatched: 5.

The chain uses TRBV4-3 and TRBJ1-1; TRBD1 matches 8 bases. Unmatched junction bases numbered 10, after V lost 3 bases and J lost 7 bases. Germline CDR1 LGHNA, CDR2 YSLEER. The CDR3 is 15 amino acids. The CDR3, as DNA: TGCGCCAGCAGCCACGCCGACAGGGGATCAAGTGAAGCTTTCTTT. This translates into CASSHADRGSSEAFF.

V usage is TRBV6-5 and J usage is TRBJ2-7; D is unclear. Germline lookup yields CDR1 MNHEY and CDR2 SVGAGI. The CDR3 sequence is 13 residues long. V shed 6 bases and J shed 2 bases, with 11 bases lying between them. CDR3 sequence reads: CASSVQKPYEQYF. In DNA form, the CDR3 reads TGTGCCAGCAGCGTGCAGAAACCCTACGAGCAGTACTTC.

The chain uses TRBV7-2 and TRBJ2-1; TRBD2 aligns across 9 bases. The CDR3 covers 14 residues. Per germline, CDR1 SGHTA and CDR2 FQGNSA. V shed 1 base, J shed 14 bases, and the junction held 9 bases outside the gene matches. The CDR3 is CASSLESASGKKFF. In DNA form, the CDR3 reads TGTGCCAGCAGCTTAGAGTCGGCTAGCGGGAAAAAGTTCTTC.

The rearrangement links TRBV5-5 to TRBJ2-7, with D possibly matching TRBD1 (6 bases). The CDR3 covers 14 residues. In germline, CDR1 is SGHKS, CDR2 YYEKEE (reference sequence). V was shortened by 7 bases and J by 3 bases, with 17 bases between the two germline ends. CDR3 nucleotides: TGTGCCAGCTGGCAGGGGTCTTTGAGCTACGAGCAGTACTTC. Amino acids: CASWQGSLSYEQYF. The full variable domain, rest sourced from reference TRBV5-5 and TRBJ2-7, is DAGVTQSPTHLIKTRGQQVTLRCSPISGHKSVSWYQQVLGQGPQFIFQYYEKEERGRGNFPDRFSARQFPNYSSELNVNALLLGDSALYLCASWQGSLSYEQYFGPGTRLTVT.

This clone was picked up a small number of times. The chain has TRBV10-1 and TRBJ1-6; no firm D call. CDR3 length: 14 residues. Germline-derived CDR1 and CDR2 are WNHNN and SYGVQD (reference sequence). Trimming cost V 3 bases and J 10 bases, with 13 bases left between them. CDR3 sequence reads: CASSDGGVRSPLHF. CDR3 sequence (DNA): TGCGCCAGCAGTGACGGCGGGGTTCGGTCACCCCTCCACTTT.

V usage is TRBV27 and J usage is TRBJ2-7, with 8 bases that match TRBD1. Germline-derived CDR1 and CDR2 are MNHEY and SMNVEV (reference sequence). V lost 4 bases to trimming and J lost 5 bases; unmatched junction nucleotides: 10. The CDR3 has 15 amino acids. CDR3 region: CASSYRETGAHEQYF. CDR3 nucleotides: TGTGCCAGCAGTTATAGGGAGACAGGGGCCCACGAGCAGTACTTC.

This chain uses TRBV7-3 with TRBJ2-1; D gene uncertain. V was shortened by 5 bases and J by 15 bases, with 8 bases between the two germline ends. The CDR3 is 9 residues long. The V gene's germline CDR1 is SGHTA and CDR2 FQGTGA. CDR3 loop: CASSPHLFF. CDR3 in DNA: TGTGCCAGCAGCCCCCATTTGTTCTTC. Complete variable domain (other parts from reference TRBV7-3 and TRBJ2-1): GAGVSQTPSNKVTEKGKYVELRCDPISGHTALYWYRQSLGQGPEFLIYFQGTGAADDSGLPNDRFFAVRPEGSVSTLKIQRTERGDSAVYLCASSPHLFFGPGTRLTVL.

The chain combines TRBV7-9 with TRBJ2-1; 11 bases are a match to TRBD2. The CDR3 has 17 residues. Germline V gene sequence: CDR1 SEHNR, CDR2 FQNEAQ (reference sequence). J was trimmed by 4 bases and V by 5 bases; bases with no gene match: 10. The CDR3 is CASSPKRSSGGYNEQFF. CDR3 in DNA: TGTGCCAGCAGCCCGAAGCGATCTAGCGGGGGGTACAATGAGCAGTTCTTC.

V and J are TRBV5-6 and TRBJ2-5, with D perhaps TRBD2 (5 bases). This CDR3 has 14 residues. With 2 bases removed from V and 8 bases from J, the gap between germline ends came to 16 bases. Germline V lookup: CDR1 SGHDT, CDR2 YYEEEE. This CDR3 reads CASSLWSLGGTQYF. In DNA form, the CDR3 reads TGTGCCAGCAGCTTATGGTCCCTTGGAGGAACCCAGTACTTC.

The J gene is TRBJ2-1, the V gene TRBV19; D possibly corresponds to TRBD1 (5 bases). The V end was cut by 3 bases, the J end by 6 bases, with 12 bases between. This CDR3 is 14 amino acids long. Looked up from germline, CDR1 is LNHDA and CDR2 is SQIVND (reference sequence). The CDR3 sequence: CASSISGPANEQFF. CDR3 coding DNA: TGTGCCAGTAGTATCTCAGGGCCAGCCAATGAGCAGTTCTTC.

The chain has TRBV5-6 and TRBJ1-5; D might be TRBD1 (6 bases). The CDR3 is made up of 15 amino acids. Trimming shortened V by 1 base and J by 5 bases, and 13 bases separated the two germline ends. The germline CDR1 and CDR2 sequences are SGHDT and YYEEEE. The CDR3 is CASSLYGGPHQPQHF. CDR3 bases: TGTGCCAGCAGCTTGTACGGGGGCCCCCATCAGCCCCAGCATTTT.

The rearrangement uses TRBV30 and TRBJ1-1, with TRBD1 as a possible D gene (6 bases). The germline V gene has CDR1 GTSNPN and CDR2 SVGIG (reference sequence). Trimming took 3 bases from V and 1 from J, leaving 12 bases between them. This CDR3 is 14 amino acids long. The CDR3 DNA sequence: TGTGCCTGGAGGCTGGACAGCTGGAACACTGAAGCTTTCTTT. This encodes CAWRLDSWNTEAFF.

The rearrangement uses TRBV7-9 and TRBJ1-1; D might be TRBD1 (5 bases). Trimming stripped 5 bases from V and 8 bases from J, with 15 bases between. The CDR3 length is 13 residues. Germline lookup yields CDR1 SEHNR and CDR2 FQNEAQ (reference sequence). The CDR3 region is CASSHTGGLEAFF. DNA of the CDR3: TGTGCCAGCAGCCATACGGGGGGACTGGAAGCTTTCTTT.

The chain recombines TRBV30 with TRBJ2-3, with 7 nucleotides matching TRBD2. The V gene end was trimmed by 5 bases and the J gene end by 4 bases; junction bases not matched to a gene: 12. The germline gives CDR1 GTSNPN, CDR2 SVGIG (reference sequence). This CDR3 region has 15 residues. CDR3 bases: TGTGCCTGGCAAATAGCGGGTCTTGGGGCAGATACGCAGTATTTT. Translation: CAWQIAGLGADTQYF.

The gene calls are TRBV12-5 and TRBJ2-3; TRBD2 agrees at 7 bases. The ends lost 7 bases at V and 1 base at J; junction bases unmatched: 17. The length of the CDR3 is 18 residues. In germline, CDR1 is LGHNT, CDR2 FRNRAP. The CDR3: CASAPEGSSGKRTDTQYF. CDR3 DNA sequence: TGTGCTAGTGCTCCCGAGGGATCGAGCGGGAAGCGCACAGATACGCAGTATTTT.

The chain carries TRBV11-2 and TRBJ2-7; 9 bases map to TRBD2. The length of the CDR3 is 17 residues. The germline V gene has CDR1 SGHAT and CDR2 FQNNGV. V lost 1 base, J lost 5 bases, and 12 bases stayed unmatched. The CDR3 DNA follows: TGTGCCAGCAGCTTAGTATCTTCAGGACTAGCGAAGAACGAGCAGTACTTC. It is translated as CASSLVSSGLAKNEQYF.

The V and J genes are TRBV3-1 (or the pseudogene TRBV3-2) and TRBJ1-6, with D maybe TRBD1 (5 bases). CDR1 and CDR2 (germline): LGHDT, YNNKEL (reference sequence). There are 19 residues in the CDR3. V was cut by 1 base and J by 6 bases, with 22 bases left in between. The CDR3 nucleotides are TGTGCCAGCAGCCAAGTCTACAACTTACCGACAGAGAGTAATTCACCCCTCCACTTT. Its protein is CASSQVYNLPTESNSPLHF.

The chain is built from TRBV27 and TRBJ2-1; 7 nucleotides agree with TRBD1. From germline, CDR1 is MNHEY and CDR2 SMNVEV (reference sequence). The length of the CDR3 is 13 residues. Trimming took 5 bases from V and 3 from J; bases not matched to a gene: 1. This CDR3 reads CASSGQVYNEQFF. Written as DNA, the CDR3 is TGTGCCAGCAGTGGACAGGTCTACAATGAGCAGTTCTTC.

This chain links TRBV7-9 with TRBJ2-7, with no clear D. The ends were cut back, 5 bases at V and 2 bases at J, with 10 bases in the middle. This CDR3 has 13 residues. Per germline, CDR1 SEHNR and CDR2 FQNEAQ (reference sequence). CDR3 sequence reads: CASSTREAYEQYF. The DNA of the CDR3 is TGTGCCAGCAGCACCCGAGAGGCCTACGAGCAGTACTTC.

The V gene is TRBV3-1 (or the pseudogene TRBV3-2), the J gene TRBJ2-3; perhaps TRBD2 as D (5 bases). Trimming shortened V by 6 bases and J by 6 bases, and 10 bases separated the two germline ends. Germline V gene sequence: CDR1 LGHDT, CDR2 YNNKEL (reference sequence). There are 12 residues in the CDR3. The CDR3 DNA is TGTGCCAGCAGTATCAGGAGGGATACGCAGTATTTT. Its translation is CASSIRRDTQYF.

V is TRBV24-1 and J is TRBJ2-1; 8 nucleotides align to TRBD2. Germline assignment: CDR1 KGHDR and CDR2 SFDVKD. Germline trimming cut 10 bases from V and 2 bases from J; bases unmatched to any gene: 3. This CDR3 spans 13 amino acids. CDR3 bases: TGTGCCACTGCGGGGGGTCCCTACAATGAGCAGTTCTTC. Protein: CATAGGPYNEQFF.

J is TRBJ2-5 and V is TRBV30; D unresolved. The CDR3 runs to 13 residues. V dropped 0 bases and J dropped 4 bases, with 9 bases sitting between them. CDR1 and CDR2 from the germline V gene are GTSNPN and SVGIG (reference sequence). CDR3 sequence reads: CAWSVQGAETQYF. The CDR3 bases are TGTGCCTGGAGTGTACAAGGTGCAGAGACCCAGTACTTC.

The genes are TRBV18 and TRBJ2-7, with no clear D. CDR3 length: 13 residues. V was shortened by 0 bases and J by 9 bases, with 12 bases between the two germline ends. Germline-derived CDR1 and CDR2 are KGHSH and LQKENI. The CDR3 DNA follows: TGTGCCAGCTCACCACCTCGCTCTGATGTGCAGTACTTC. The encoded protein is CASSPPRSDVQYF.

This CDR3 is CASSYSEGARTGYTF. CDR3 sequence (DNA): TGTGCCAGCAGTTACTCGGAGGGGGCGCGTACCGGCTACACCTTC. The J gene is TRBJ1-2, the V gene TRBV6-5, with 7 bases identical to TRBD1. The CDR3 contains 15 residues. From germline, CDR1 is MNHEY and CDR2 SVGAGI. V lost 0 bases, J lost 8 bases, and 9 bases stayed unmatched.

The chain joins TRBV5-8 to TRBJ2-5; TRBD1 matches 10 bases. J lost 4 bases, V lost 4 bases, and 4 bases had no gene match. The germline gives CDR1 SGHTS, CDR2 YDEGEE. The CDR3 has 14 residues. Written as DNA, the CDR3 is TGTGCCAGCAGCCTGGGACAGGGGTTAGAGACCCAGTACTTC. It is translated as CASSLGQGLETQYF.

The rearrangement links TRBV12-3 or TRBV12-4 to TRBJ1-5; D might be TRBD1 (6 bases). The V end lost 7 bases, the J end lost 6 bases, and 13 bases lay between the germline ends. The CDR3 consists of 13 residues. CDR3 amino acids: CASTTTGGQPQHF. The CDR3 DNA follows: TGTGCCAGCACCACGACAGGAGGTCAGCCCCAGCATTTT.

CDR3: CASRVTSGDYNEQFF. CDR3 DNA: TGCGCCAGCAGGGTCACTAGCGGGGACTACAATGAGCAGTTCTTC. V and J are TRBV5-1 and TRBJ2-1; 10 bases line up with TRBD2. V was clipped by 5 bases and J by 3 bases; unmatched bases: 5. CDR1 and CDR2 from the germline V gene are SGHRS and YFSETQ. The CDR3 totals 15 residues.